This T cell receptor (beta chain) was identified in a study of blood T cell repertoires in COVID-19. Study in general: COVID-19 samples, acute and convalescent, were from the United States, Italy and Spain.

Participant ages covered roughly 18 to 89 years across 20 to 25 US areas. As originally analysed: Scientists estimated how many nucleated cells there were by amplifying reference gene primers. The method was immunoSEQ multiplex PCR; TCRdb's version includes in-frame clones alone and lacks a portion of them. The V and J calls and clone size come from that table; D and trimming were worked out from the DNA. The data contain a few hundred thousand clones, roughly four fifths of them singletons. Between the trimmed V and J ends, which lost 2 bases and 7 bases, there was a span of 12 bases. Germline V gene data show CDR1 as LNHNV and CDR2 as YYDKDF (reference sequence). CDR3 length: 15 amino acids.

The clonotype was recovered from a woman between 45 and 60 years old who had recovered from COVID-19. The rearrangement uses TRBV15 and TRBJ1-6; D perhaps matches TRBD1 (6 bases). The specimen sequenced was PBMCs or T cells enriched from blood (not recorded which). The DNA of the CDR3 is TGTGCCACCAGCAGATTTAGACAGGAGAATTCACCCCTCCACTTT. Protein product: CATSRFRQENSPLHF.